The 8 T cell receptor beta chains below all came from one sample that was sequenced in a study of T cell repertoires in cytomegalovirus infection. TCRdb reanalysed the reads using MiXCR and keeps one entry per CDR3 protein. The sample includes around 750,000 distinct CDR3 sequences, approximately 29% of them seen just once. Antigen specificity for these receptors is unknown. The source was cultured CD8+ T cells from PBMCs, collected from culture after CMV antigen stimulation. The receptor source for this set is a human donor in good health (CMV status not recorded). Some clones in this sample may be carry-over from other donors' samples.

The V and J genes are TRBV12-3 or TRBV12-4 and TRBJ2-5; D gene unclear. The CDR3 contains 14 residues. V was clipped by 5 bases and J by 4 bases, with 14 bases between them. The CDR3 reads CASSPPAMGETQYF. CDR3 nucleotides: TGTGCCAGCAGTCCACCGGCAATGGGAGAGACCCAGTACTTC.

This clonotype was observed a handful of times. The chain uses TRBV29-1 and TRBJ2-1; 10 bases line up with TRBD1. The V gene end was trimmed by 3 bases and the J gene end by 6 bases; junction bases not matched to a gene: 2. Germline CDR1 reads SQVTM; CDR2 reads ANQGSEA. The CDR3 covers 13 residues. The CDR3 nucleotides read TGCAGCGTTGAGACAGGGGGCCGCAATGAGCAGTTCTTC. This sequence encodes CSVETGGRNEQFF.

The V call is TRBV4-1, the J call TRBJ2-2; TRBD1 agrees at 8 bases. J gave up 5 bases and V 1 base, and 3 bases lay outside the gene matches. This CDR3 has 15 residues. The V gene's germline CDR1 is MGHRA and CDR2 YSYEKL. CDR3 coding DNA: TGCGCCAGCAGCCAAGCGGACAGGGAGACCGGGGAGCTGTTTTTT. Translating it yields CASSQADRETGELFF.

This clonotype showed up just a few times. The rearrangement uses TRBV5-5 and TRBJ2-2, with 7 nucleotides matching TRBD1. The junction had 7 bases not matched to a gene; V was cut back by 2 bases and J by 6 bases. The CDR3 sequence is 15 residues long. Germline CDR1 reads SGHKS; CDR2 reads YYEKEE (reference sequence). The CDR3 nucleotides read TGTGCCAGCAGCTTAGAAAGACAGGGCGCCGGGGAGCTGTTTTTT. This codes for CASSLERQGAGELFF.

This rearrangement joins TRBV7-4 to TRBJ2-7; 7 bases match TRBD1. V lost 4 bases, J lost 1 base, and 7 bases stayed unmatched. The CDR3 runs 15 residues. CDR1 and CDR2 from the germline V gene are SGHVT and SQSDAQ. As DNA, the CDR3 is TGTGCCAGCAGCTCCGTTGGGGGACAGTCCTACGAGCAGTACTTC. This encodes CASSSVGGQSYEQYF.

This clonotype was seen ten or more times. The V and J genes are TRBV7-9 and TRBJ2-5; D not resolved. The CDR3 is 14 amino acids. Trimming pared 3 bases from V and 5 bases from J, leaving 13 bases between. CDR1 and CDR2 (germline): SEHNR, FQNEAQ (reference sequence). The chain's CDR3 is CASSFLTPRETQYF. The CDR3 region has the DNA TGTGCCAGCAGCTTTCTAACACCGAGGGAGACCCAGTACTTC.

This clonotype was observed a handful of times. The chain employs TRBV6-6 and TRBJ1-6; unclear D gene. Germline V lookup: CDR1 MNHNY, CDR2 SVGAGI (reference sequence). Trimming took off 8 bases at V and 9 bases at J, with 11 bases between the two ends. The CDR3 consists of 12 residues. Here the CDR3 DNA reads TGTGCCAGCGGGGTGGGAATTTCACCCCTCCACTTT. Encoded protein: CASGVGISPLHF.

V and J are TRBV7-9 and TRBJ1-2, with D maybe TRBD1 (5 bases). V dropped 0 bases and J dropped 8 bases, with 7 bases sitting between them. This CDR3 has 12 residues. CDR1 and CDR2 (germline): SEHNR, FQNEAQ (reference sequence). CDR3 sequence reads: CASSLAGEGYTF. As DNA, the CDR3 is TGTGCCAGCAGCTTAGCGGGGGAAGGCTACACCTTC.